These T cell receptor beta chains were read from a single sample in a study of T cells in tuberculosis. Clones were read by immunoSEQ multiplex PCR, and TCRdb kept only the in-frame ones, dropping some. The profile shows 25,000 to 30,000 clones, approximately 90% of them singletons. The source material was PBMCs, sampled at tuberculosis diagnosis. The source is an adult with tuberculosis. CDR3s include the opening cysteine and the closing phenylalanine or tryptophan. D genes are given only for firm matches. Some rows mark clone size as missing; the rest say once, few, many or name a class of expanded clone.

v_gene	abundance	d_gene	j_gene	CDR3nt	CDR3aa
TRBV5-8	NA	NA	TRBJ1-6	TGTGCCAGCAGCTTGGACAGGGATGGAAGCTCCTATAATTCACCCCTCCACTTT	CASSLDRDGSSYNSPLHF
TRBV28	NA	NA	TRBJ2-7	TGTGCCAGCAGTTTTGAAACTAGCTGGTCCTACGAGCAGTACTTC	CASSFETSWSYEQYF
TRBV7-9	NA	NA	TRBJ1-5	TGTGCCAGCAGCCCGACACAGGGAGGGACCCAGCATTTT	CASSPTQGGTQHF
TRBV5-4	NA	TRBD2	TRBJ2-1	TGTGCCAGCAGCTTGACTAGCGTAAAGACCTACAATGAGCAGTTCTTC	CASSLTSVKTYNEQFF
TRBV25-1	NA	NA	TRBJ1-5	TGTGCCAGCAGTGATACAGGGTTGAATCAGCCCCAGCATTTT	CASSDTGLNQPQHF
TRBV5-6	NA	NA	TRBJ2-7	TGTGCCAGCAGCTTGACAGACTACGAGCAGTACTTC	CASSLTDYEQYF
TRBV11-2	NA	NA	TRBJ1-2	TGTGCCAGCAGCTTAGCCCCCGACAGACTCGAAAACTATGGCTACACCTTC	CASSLAPDRLENYGYTF
TRBV28	few	TRBD1	TRBJ1-2	TGTGCCAGCAGTAGACACGGACAGGGGAGTAACTATGGCTACACCTTC	CASSRHGQGSNYGYTF
TRBV5-6	NA	NA	TRBJ2-7	TGTGCCAGCAGCTTGTGGGGGGACGAGCAGTACTTC	CASSLWGDEQYF
TRBV27	NA	TRBD2	TRBJ2-7	TGTGCCAGCAGTTTATCGTTACTAGCGCTACAGTACTTC	CASSLSLLALQYF
TRBV7-6	NA	TRBD2	TRBJ2-7	TGTGCCAGCAGCCCCGGGACTAGAAACGAGCAGTACTTC	CASSPGTRNEQYF
TRBV28	NA	NA	TRBJ2-2	TGTGCCAGCTGGGGGGACACCGGGGAGCTGTTTTTT	CASWGDTGELFF
TRBV27	NA	NA	TRBJ1-3	TGTGCCAGTATGAGCTCTGGAAACACCATATATTTT	CASMSSGNTIYF
TRBV12-5	NA	NA	TRBJ2-7	TGTGCTAGTGGGCGCCGAGGTGATCACTACGAGCAGTACTTC	CASGRRGDHYEQYF
TRBV20-1	NA	NA	TRBJ1-1	TGCAGTGCTACCCGGAACACTGAAGCTTTCTTT	CSATRNTEAFF
TRBV19	NA	NA	TRBJ2-3	TGTGCCAGTAGTACCCCCCGGACACACCGCACAGATACGCAGTATTTT	CASSTPRTHRTDTQYF
TRBV5-1	NA	TRBD2	TRBJ2-3	TGCGCCAGCAGTGGATTGGGGACTAGCGGAGATACGCAGTATTTT	CASSGLGTSGDTQYF
TRBV10-1	NA	TRBD2	TRBJ2-1	TGCGCCAGCAGCACGGGACTAGCGGGAAGTAATGAGCAGTTCTTC	CASSTGLAGSNEQFF
TRBV7-6	NA	NA	TRBJ1-3	TGTGCCACGGGGGGGCACTCCTCTGGAAACACCATATATTTT	CATGGHSSGNTIYF
TRBV9	NA	TRBD2	TRBJ2-1	TGTGCCAGCAGCGTAGCGGGGGGAGTCTACAATGAGCAGTTCTTC	CASSVAGGVYNEQFF
TRBV5-1	NA	TRBD1	TRBJ2-4	TGCGCCAGCAGCGTCTGGACAGGGTCGACCAAAAACATTCAGTACTTC	CASSVWTGSTKNIQYF
TRBV5-6	NA	TRBD1	TRBJ1-3	TGTGCCAGCAGCCCAGGGGGGTCTGGAAACACCATATATTTT	CASSPGGSGNTIYF
TRBV28	NA	NA	TRBJ2-4	TGTGCCAGCAGTTTTTCAGGGTCCAAAAACATTCAGTACTTC	CASSFSGSKNIQYF
TRBV5-4	NA	TRBD1	TRBJ1-1	TGTGCCAGCAGCTTAGCAGGGGGTTCGAACACTGAAGCTTTCTTT	CASSLAGGSNTEAFF
TRBV5-4	NA	NA	TRBJ1-4	TGTGCCAGCAGCATGGCGCGGGGGGCGGGGGAAAAACTGTTTTTT	CASSMARGAGEKLFF
TRBV2	few	NA	TRBJ2-5	TGTGCCAGCAGTGAAGCGTCAGGGGCCCCCGGGGAGACCCAGTACTTC	CASSEASGAPGETQYF
TRBV5-1	NA	TRBD2	TRBJ2-3	TGCGCCAGCAGGTCTACTAGCGGAAGTAGAAATACGCAGTATTTT	CASRSTSGSRNTQYF
TRBV6-1	NA	TRBD1	TRBJ2-4	TGTGCCAGCAGTGAATACGGACAGGGTCAGTACTTC	CASSEYGQGQYF
TRBV4-2	once	TRBD2	TRBJ2-4	TGTGCCAGCAGCCAAGGTGTGAGCGGGAGTAGAGACATTCAGTACTTC	CASSQGVSGSRDIQYF
TRBV7-9	NA	NA	TRBJ2-2	TGTGCCAGCAGCTTAGAGCAGGGTAGGAACACCGGGGAGCTGTTTTTT	CASSLEQGRNTGELFF
TRBV6-1	NA	NA	TRBJ1-5	TGTGCCAGCAGTGATCGCGGAGGGTCGGGCAATCAGCCCCAGCATTTT	CASSDRGGSGNQPQHF
TRBV5-1	NA	NA	TRBJ2-5	TGCGCCAGCAGTTCGGGGATTATGCAAGAGACCCAGTACTTC	CASSSGIMQETQYF
TRBV5-1	NA	TRBD1	TRBJ1-3	TGCGCCAGCAGCTTGGGACAGGGGGCTAGTGGAAACACCATATATTTT	CASSLGQGASGNTIYF
TRBV4-3	NA	NA	TRBJ1-4	TGCGCCAGCAGCCGGGCTTCAACTAATGAAAAACTGTTTTTT	CASSRASTNEKLFF
TRBV29-1	NA	NA	TRBJ1-1	TGCAGCGTTCGGGTTCCGGCACTAAGGCCGAACACTGAAGCTTTCTTT	CSVRVPALRPNTEAFF
TRBV7-6	NA	TRBD1	TRBJ2-6	TGTGCCAGCAGCCAGGGGGCTGGGGCCAACGTCCTGACTTTC	CASSQGAGANVLTF
TRBV9	few	TRBD1	TRBJ1-5	TGTGCCAGCAGCGTAGTGGAGGGATCGGGACAGGGCCGGGGTGGTCAGCCCCAGCATTTT	CASSVVEGSGQGRGGQPQHF
TRBV7-6	NA	TRBD1	TRBJ2-2	TGTGCCAGCAGCTTCGACAGGGGTTTTCCCGGGGAGCTGTTTTTT	CASSFDRGFPGELFF
TRBV5-1	NA	TRBD1	TRBJ2-7	TGCGCCAGCAGCCTACAGGGGGCCTCCTACGAGCAGTACTTC	CASSLQGASYEQYF
TRBV6-5	NA	TRBD2	TRBJ2-1	TGTGCCAGCAGCCCGCCTAGCGGGAGCTACAATGAGCAGTTCTTC	CASSPPSGSYNEQFF
TRBV5-1	NA	TRBD1	TRBJ2-1	TGCGCCAGCAGCGCGGGACAGGGAACCTACAATGAGCAGTTCTTC	CASSAGQGTYNEQFF
TRBV19	few	NA	TRBJ2-5	TGTGCCAGTAGTATAGACTTTCAAGAGACCCAGTACTTC	CASSIDFQETQYF
TRBV9	NA	NA	TRBJ1-1	TGTGCCAGCAGCGGACGAACAGGGATGAACACTGAAGCTTTCTTT	CASSGRTGMNTEAFF
TRBV5-4	NA	TRBD1	TRBJ2-1	TGTGCCAGCAGCTTGGGAGGGGGCGATGAGCAGTTCTTC	CASSLGGGDEQFF
TRBV19	NA	TRBD2	TRBJ2-1	TGTGCCAGTAGTGCCTTTAGCGGGAGGGACTCCTACAATGAGCAGTTCTTC	CASSAFSGRDSYNEQFF
TRBV9	NA	TRBD2	TRBJ2-1	TGTGCCAGCAGCGCGAGACTAGCTACTCTCGGTGAGCAGTTCTTC	CASSARLATLGEQFF